These T cell receptor beta chains were read from a single sample in a study of shared T cell receptors in the human thymus. The method was immunoSEQ multiplex PCR; TCRdb's version includes in-frame clones alone and lacks a portion of them. The sample yields hundreds of thousands of clones, 95% seen once. The sequenced sample consisted of thymocytes. All receptors derive from a human donor. CDR3s include the opening cysteine and the closing phenylalanine or tryptophan. The D gene is left open where the match is weak.

V	J	D	CDR3
TRBV6-1	TRBJ2-7	NA	CASSEARPAVLYEQYF
TRBV20-1	TRBJ2-7	NA	CSARAFDEQYF
TRBV27	TRBJ2-7	TRBD2	CASSGLAPLYEQYF
TRBV28	TRBJ2-1	NA	CASSYSWGFYNEQFF
TRBV30	TRBJ2-6	TRBD1	CALSGTASFFSGANVLTF
TRBV28	TRBJ2-7	TRBD1	CASKRRKGQGIAFSGEQYF
TRBV27	TRBJ1-2	TRBD1	CASSPYRGRSYGYTF
TRBV7-2	TRBJ2-7	NA	CASSQRGPNYTYEQYF
TRBV7-8	TRBJ2-7	TRBD2	CASSFSGTSFSPPTYEQYF
TRBV7-2	TRBJ2-1	NA	CASSLVRGAIPDNEQFF
TRBV10-3	TRBJ2-7	NA	CAISDGQPYEQYF
TRBV11-2	TRBJ2-7	TRBD2	CASSFRYAGGGTAYEQYF
TRBV7-6	TRBJ2-3	NA	CASSPGYGTRTDTQYF
TRBV9	TRBJ2-5	NA	CASSEGVAGETQYF
TRBV29-1	TRBJ1-1	NA	CSVDRLNTEAFF
TRBV27	TRBJ2-7	TRBD1	CASSTRTGWKVSSYEQYF
TRBV6-4	TRBJ2-1	TRBD2	CASSELAGSGDREQFF
TRBV5-1	TRBJ2-3	NA	CASSFSGSTDTQYF
TRBV6-1	TRBJ1-1	NA	CASSEAFF
TRBV27	TRBJ2-3	TRBD1	CASSFQGDFYF
TRBV27	TRBJ2-2	NA	CASSYRNTGELFF
TRBV13	TRBJ2-5	NA	CASSALPGLPPPGETQYF
TRBV28	TRBJ2-7	NA	CASSLTLSAGAYEQYF
TRBV7-2	TRBJ2-3	TRBD2	CASSLEGGTSGRLVDTQYF
TRBV15	TRBJ1-5	NA	CATSPTKVCNQPQHF
TRBV7-9	TRBJ1-1	NA	CASSYTGLHTEAFF
TRBV9	TRBJ1-1	NA	CASSVDPGQDLRDF
TRBV16	TRBJ2-1	NA	CASSPGRDGYYNEQFF
TRBV27	TRBJ2-7	NA	CASSLYGDNSYEQYF
TRBV5-1	TRBJ2-7	TRBD2	CASSPPARTSGPWSYEQYF
TRBV6-5	TRBJ2-7	NA	CASSYSNGRTYEQYF
TRBV2	TRBJ2-1	NA	CASRRREQFF
TRBV14	TRBJ2-2	NA	CASSHVAISNTGELFF
TRBV6-6	TRBJ2-7	NA	CASSSLGVVGYF
TRBV7-9	TRBJ1-1	NA	CASSQPGGHRAPTEAFF
TRBV4-2	TRBJ1-6	NA	CASSQDAAREVSSPLHF
TRBV4-3	TRBJ2-7	NA	CASSPTENYEQYF
TRBV9	TRBJ1-3	TRBD1	CASSAETGNLTCSGNTIYF
TRBV9	TRBJ1-2	NA	CASSVFKGVPSYGYTF
TRBV27	TRBJ2-2	NA	CASSRGMKQGRTGELFF
TRBV30	TRBJ2-6	TRBD1	CAWSAFRDRGSMGSGANVLTF
TRBV27	TRBJ1-2	NA	CASSLSPCGGGYGYTF
TRBV28	TRBJ2-7	NA	CASTEGGRGSGEQYF
TRBV7-7	TRBJ1-2	TRBD1	CASSPGTVDYGYTF
TRBV5-1	TRBJ2-1	NA	CASSPGVSPNDNEQFF
TRBV7-6	TRBJ2-1	NA	CASSLGGPSYNEQFF
TRBV2	TRBJ2-7	NA	CASSGQTPYEQYF
TRBV10-3	TRBJ2-7	NA	CAISGDRYYEQYF